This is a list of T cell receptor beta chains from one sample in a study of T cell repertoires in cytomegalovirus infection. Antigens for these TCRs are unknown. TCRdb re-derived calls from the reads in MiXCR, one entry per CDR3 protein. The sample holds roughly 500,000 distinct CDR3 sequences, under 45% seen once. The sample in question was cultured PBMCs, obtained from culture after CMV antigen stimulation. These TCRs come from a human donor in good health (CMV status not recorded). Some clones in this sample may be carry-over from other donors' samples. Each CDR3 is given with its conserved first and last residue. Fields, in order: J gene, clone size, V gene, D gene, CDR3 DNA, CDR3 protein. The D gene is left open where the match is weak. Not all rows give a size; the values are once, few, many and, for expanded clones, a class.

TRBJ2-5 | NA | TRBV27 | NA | TGTGCCACCCCATTTGGGCGGGACGGGGAGACCCAGTACTTC | CATPFGRDGETQYF
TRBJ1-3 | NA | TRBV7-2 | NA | TGTGCCAGCAGCTTAGTTACGGGCGGAGACACCATATATTTT | CASSLVTGGDTIYF
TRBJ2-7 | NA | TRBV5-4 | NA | TGTGCCAGCAGCACCACAGGGAGGGTCGAGCAGTACTTC | CASSTTGRVEQYF
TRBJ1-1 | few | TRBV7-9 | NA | TGTGCCAGCAGTTTCAGCACTGAAGCTTTCTTT | CASSFSTEAFF
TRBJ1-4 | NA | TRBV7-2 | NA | TGTGCCAGCAGCTTCTTTTTTGGGCAAGCTAATGAAAAACTGTTTTTT | CASSFFFGQANEKLFF
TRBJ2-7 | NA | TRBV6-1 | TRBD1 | TGTGCCAGCAGTGAAGCGCTTCGAGGGACAGGGGGGACCTACGAGCAGTACTTC | CASSEALRGTGGTYEQYF
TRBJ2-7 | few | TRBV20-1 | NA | TGCAGTGCTAGAGAATCAGAGGGAGCGTCCTACGAGCAGTACTTC | CSARESEGASYEQYF
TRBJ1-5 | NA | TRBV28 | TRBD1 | TGTGCCAGCAGGGCCGGCGGGACAGGGTATCAGCCCCAGCATTTT | CASRAGGTGYQPQHF
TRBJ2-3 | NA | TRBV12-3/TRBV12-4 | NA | TGTGCCAGCAGTCTCATGGGGAGCACAGATACGCAGTATTTT | CASSLMGSTDTQYF
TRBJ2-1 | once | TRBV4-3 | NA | TGCGCCAGCAGCCAAGATGGTGTCAGCTCCTACAATGAGCAGTTCTTC | CASSQDGVSSYNEQFF
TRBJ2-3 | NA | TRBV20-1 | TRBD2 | TGCAGTGCTAGGAGACTAGCGGGGCCCACAGATACGCAGTATTTT | CSARRLAGPTDTQYF
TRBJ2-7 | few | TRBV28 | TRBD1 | TGTGCCAGCAGCCTCCTGACAGGGACCCCTTACGAGCAGTACTTC | CASSLLTGTPYEQYF